A single sample is the source of the 22 T cell receptor beta chains below, sequenced in a study of cytomegalovirus exposure and HLA in healthy donors. Measured with immunoSEQ multiplex PCR; TCRdb has only the in-frame clones, and not every one. This table holds about 160,000 clones, roughly 89% found once. Sequencing was carried out using PBMCs. Source of these receptors: a man between 18 and 29 years old in good health and CMV-seropositive.

This rearrangement joins TRBV10-1 to TRBJ2-7; D possibly corresponds to TRBD1 (5 bases). CDR1 and CDR2 (germline): WNHNN, SYGVQD (reference sequence). The CDR3 runs 12 residues. With 3 bases removed from V and 6 bases from J, the gap between germline ends came to 9 bases. The CDR3 DNA reads TGCGCCAGCAGTGAAGGGGTGAGCGAGCAGTACTTC. It specifies CASSEGVSEQYF.

This chain joins TRBV9 and TRBJ2-7; D is undetermined. The V gene's germline CDR1 is SGDLS and CDR2 YYNGEE. Trimming left V 1 base short and J 4 bases short, with 3 bases between. This CDR3 has 11 amino acids. In nucleotides, the CDR3 is TGTGCCAGCAGCGTACGGTACGAGCAGTACTTC. It codes for CASSVRYEQYF.

The rearrangement links TRBV27 to TRBJ2-7; TRBD2 aligns across 8 bases. V was clipped by 0 bases and J by 7 bases; unmatched bases: 2. Germline V gene sequence: CDR1 MNHEY, CDR2 SMNVEV (reference sequence). The CDR3 has 13 amino acids. The CDR3 protein is CASSLSGGREQYF. As DNA, the CDR3 is TGTGCCAGCAGTTTATCGGGCGGGAGGGAGCAGTACTTC.

This chain connects TRBV18 to TRBJ2-5; 8 bases line up with TRBD2. Germline loops: CDR1 KGHSH, CDR2 LQKENI. After removal of 3 bases from V and 7 bases from J, the junction contained 10 bases not matched to a gene. This CDR3 region has 15 residues. As DNA, the CDR3 is TGTGCCAGCTCACCTCTGCGGGAGGTGGATGCGACCCAGTACTTC. It yields the protein CASSPLREVDATQYF.

J is TRBJ2-3 and V is TRBV5-1, with D unclear. CDR1 is SGHRS and CDR2 is YFSETQ in the germline V gene. With 0 bases removed from V and 1 base from J, the gap between germline ends came to 12 bases. The CDR3 is 16 amino acids. The CDR3 reads CASSLAAGSRTDTQYF. CDR3 nucleotides: TGCGCCAGCAGCTTGGCAGCCGGGTCGCGCACAGATACGCAGTATTTT. Supplemented by reference TRBV5-1 and TRBJ2-3, the full variable domain reads KAGVTQTPRYLIKTRGQQVTLSCSPISGHRSVSWYQQTPGQGLQFLFEYFSETQRNKGNFPGRFSGRQFSNSRSEMNVSTLELGDSALYLCASSLAAGSRTDTQYFGPGTRLTVL.

This clone appeared once. CDR3 amino acids: CSVGDWSGTDTQYF. DNA for the CDR3: TGCAGCGTTGGAGATTGGAGCGGCACAGATACGCAGTATTTT. V gene TRBV29-1 combines with J gene TRBJ2-3; no firm D call. The V and J ends lost 4 bases and 1 base respectively, with 12 bases between them. The CDR3 extends over 14 amino acids. CDR1 is SQVTM, CDR2 ANQGSEA, per germline.

J is TRBJ1-5 and V is TRBV19; 7 bases are shared with TRBD1. J was trimmed by 6 bases and V by 3 bases; bases with no gene match: 11. There are 16 residues in the CDR3. Germline V gives CDR1 LNHDA, CDR2 SQIVND (reference sequence). The CDR3 sequence is CASSIGDRAFGQPQHF. The CDR3 bases are TGTGCCAGTAGTATCGGCGACAGGGCGTTCGGTCAGCCCCAGCATTTT. The full variable domain, rest sourced from reference TRBV19 and TRBJ1-5, is DGGITQSPKYLFRKEGQNVTLSCEQNLNHDAMYWYRQDPGQGLRLIYYSQIVNDFQKGDIAEGYSVSREKKESFPLTVTSAQKNPTAFYLCASSIGDRAFGQPQHFGDGTRLSIL.

This clone is a singleton in its sample. The chain is built from TRBV19 and TRBJ1-1; TRBD1 aligns across 10 bases. Germline V gene sequence: CDR1 LNHDA, CDR2 SQIVND (reference sequence). The V gene end was trimmed by 4 bases and the J gene end by 3 bases; junction bases not matched to a gene: 5. CDR3 length equals 15 residues. CDR3 amino acids: CASSTGQGGYTEAFF. DNA of the CDR3: TGTGCCAGTAGTACTGGACAGGGGGGGTACACTGAAGCTTTCTTT.

This chain uses TRBV5-4 with TRBJ1-1; no reliable D call. V lost 0 bases and J lost 3, with 12 bases in between. Germline CDR1 reads SGHNT; CDR2 reads YYREEE (reference sequence). The CDR3 runs to 15 residues. The DNA of the CDR3 is TGTGCCAGCAGCTTGGGAGGAGGTGGATACACTGAAGCTTTCTTT. This sequence encodes CASSLGGGGYTEAFF.

The CDR3 is CASSIAGRSQNGYTF. As DNA, the CDR3 is TGTGCCAGTAGTATAGCGGGGAGAAGCCAGAATGGCTACACCTTC. The chain carries TRBV19 and TRBJ1-2; the D is unclear. This CDR3 comprises 15 residues. CDR1 is LNHDA and CDR2 is SQIVND in the germline V gene (reference sequence). V was clipped by 1 base and J by 6 bases, with 15 bases between them.

The genes are TRBV18 and TRBJ2-1; 9 bases are a match to TRBD1. The CDR3 contains 14 residues. V lost 5 bases to trimming and J lost 7 bases; unmatched junction nucleotides: 6. In germline, CDR1 is KGHSH, CDR2 LQKENI. The CDR3 DNA sequence: TGTGCCAGCTCATCCCGGGACAGGGAAAATGAGCAGTTCTTC. Translation gives CASSSRDRENEQFF.

This clone has just one count. This chain uses TRBV28 with TRBJ1-1; D is unresolved. Between the trimmed V and J ends, which lost 1 base and 4 bases, there was a span of 10 bases. The CDR3 is 14 residues long. Germline V gives CDR1 MDHEN, CDR2 SYDVKM. The CDR3 loop reads CASSLFSRSTEAFF. CDR3 DNA: TGTGCCAGCAGTTTATTCTCGAGATCCACTGAAGCTTTCTTT.

This clone showed up just a few times. For the CDR3, the DNA is TGTGCCATACGTAGCGGGAGGAACTCAAATGAGCAGTTCTTC. Translation gives CAIRSGRNSNEQFF. The chain couples TRBV10-3 to TRBJ2-1, with TRBD2 matching over 10 bases. V lost 9 bases to trimming and J lost 7 bases; unmatched junction nucleotides: 9. Germline V gene sequence: CDR1 ENHRY, CDR2 SYGVKD. This CDR3 is 14 amino acids long.

The gene calls are TRBV4-2 and TRBJ2-5; 8 nucleotides align to TRBD1. Germline V lookup: CDR1 LGHNA, CDR2 YNFKEQ. The CDR3 runs 17 residues. V shed 2 bases, J shed 5 bases, and the junction held 13 bases outside the gene matches. The CDR3 region is CASSQLKDRVAGETQYF. The DNA of the CDR3 is TGTGCCAGCAGCCAACTAAAGGACAGGGTCGCAGGGGAGACCCAGTACTTC.

CDR3 in amino acids: CSVVPFGLHGQGGEGEQYF. CDR3 in DNA: TGCAGCGTTGTCCCCTTCGGACTCCACGGACAGGGAGGGGAGGGAGAGCAGTACTTC. The rearrangement uses TRBV29-1 and TRBJ2-7, with D possibly TRBD1 on 8 matching bases. Between the trimmed V and J ends, which lost 4 bases and 7 bases, there was a span of 35 bases. The CDR3 consists of 19 residues. CDR1 SQVTM and CDR2 ANQGSEA come from the germline V gene.

The chain couples TRBV27 to TRBJ2-7; tentative D call: TRBD1 (6 bases). The ends were cut back, 5 bases at V and 13 bases at J, with 18 bases in the middle. Germline CDR1 and CDR2: MNHEY and SMNVEV (reference sequence). This CDR3 is built from 12 residues. CDR3 DNA: TGTGCCAGCAGTACCGGACAGAGGAAAGTATACTTC. Amino acids: CASSTGQRKVYF.

This clone was recorded only once. The chain joins TRBV7-6 to TRBJ2-1, with 8 bases fitting TRBD2. Losses at the gene ends were 1 base for V and 7 bases for J; bases not matched to a gene: 3. The CDR3 consists of 14 residues. Per the germline V gene, CDR1 is SGHVS and CDR2 is FNYEAQ. The CDR3 reads CASSLGERENEQFF. The CDR3 nucleotides are TGTGCCAGCAGCTTAGGAGAGCGGGAGAATGAGCAGTTCTTC.

The J gene is TRBJ2-1, the V gene TRBV5-1; TRBD1 matches 8 bases. Trimming removed 4 bases from V and 15 bases from J; junction bases left unmatched: 9. The length of the CDR3 is 12 residues. The germline CDR1 and CDR2 sequences are SGHRS and YFSETQ. DNA for the CDR3: TGCGCCAGCAGCCAGAAACAGGGGGGAAGGTTCTTC. As protein: CASSQKQGGRFF.

This chain connects TRBV10-3 to TRBJ2-1, with D tentatively TRBD1 (6 bases). Germline V lookup: CDR1 ENHRY, CDR2 SYGVKD. Between the trimmed V and J ends, which lost 2 bases and 4 bases, there was a span of 18 bases. This CDR3 contains 17 residues. The CDR3 region is CAISEGIGTFFYNEQFF. The CDR3 nucleotides are TGTGCCATCAGTGAGGGTATAGGGACATTCTTTTACAATGAGCAGTTCTTC.

This clone was recorded only once. The CDR3 DNA reads as TGTGCCAGCAGTGTCGGTCTAGCGGGACCCCAAGAGACCCAGTACTTC. Translating gives CASSVGLAGPQETQYF. The chain has TRBV6-1 and TRBJ2-5; 9 bases fit TRBD2. Germline V gene lookup returns CDR1 MNHNS and CDR2 SASEGT. The CDR3 is 16 amino acids. After removal of 4 bases from V and 1 base from J, the junction contained 7 bases not matched to a gene.

The V call is TRBV2, the J call TRBJ2-7, with 7 nucleotides matching TRBD1. This CDR3 has 16 residues. CDR1 is SNHLY, CDR2 FYNNEI, per germline. Trimming took 4 bases from V and 0 from J; bases not matched to a gene: 9. CDR3: CASSGIGTEVSYEQYF. CDR3 in DNA: TGTGCCAGCAGTGGCATTGGGACAGAAGTCTCCTACGAGCAGTACTTC.

The chain joins TRBV7-3 to TRBJ2-3; the match to TRBD2 covers 9 bases. CDR3 length equals 15 residues. CDR1 and CDR2 from the germline V gene are SGHTA and FQGTGA. The V gene end was trimmed by 2 bases and the J gene end by 3 bases; junction bases not matched to a gene: 3. CDR3 sequence reads: CASSLAGLATDTQYF. For the CDR3, the DNA is TGTGCCAGCAGCTTAGCGGGACTAGCAACAGATACGCAGTATTTT.